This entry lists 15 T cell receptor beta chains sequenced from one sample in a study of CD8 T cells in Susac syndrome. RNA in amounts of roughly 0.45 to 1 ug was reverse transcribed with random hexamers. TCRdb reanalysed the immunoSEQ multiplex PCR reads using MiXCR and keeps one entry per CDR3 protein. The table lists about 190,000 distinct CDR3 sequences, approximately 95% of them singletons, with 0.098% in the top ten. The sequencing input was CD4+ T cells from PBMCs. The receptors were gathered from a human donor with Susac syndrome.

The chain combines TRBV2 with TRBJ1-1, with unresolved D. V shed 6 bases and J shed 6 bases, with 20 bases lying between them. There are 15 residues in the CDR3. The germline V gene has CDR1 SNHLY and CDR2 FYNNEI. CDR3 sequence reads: CASRSEAHLGSEAFF. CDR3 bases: TGTGCCAGCAGAAGTGAGGCACACTTGGGCTCTGAAGCTTTCTTT.

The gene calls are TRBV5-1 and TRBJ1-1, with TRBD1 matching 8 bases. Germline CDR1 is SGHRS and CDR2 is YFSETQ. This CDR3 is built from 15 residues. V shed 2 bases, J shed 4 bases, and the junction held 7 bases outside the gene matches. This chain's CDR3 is CASSLPTGEGTEAFF. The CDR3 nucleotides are TGCGCCAGCAGCTTACCGACAGGGGAGGGCACTGAAGCTTTCTTT.

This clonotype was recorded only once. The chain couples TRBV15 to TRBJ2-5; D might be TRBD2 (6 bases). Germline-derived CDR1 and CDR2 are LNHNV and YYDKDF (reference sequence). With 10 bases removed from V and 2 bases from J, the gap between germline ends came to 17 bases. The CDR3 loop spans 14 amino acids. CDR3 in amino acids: CAIPTGTSQETQYF. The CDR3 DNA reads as TGTGCCATCCCTACCGGGACTTCTCAAGAGACCCAGTACTTC.

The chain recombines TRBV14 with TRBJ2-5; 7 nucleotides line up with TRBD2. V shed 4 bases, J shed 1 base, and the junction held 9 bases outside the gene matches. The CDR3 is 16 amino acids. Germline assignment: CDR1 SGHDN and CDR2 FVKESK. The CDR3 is CASSLGLGLPQETQYF. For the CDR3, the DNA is TGTGCCAGCAGCCTTGGACTAGGACTACCCCAAGAGACCCAGTACTTC.

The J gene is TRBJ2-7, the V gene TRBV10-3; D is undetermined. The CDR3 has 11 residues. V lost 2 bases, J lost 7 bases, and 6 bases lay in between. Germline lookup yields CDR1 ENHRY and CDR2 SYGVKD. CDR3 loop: CAISETEEQYF. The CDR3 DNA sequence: TGTGCCATCAGTGAGACGGAGGAGCAGTACTTC.

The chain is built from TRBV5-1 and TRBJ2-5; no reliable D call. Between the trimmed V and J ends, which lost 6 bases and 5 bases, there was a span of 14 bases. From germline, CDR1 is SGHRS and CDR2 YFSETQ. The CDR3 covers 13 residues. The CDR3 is CASTARYGETQYF. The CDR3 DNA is TGCGCCAGCACCGCGCGATATGGGGAGACCCAGTACTTC.

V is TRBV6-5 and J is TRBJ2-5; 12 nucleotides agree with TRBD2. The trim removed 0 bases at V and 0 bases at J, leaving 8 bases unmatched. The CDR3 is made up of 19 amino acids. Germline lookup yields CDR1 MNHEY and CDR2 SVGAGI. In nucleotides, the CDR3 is TGTGCCAGCAGTTACTCCCGACTAGCGGGAGACAAGTACCAAGAGACCCAGTACTTC. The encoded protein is CASSYSRLAGDKYQETQYF.

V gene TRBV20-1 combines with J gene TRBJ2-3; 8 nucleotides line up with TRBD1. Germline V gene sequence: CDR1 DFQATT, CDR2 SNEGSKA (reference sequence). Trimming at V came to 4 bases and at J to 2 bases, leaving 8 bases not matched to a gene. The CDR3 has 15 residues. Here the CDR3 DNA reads TGCAGTGCTATGGATCGGCAGGGGGCCACAGATACGCAGTATTTT. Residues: CSAMDRQGATDTQYF.

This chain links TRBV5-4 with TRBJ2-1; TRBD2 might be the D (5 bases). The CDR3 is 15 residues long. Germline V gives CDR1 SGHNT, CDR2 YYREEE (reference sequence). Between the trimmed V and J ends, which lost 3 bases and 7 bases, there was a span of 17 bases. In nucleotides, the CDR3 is TGTGCCAGCAGCTCCGCGGCGGGCCCGGTAAATGAGCAGTTCTTC. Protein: CASSSAAGPVNEQFF. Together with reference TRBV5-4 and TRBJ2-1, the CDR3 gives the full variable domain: ETGVTQSPTHLIKTRGQQVTLRCSSQSGHNTVSWYQQALGQGPQFIFQYYREEENGRGNFPPRFSGLQFPNYSSELNVNALELDDSALYLCASSSAAGPVNEQFFGPGTRLTVL.

The CDR3 nucleotides read TGCAGTGCAATAACAGGGAGCTCCTACGAGCAGTACTTC. Translation gives CSAITGSSYEQYF. The rearrangement uses TRBV20-1 and TRBJ2-7; maybe TRBD1 (6 bases). Between the trimmed V and J ends, which lost 6 bases and 0 bases, there was a span of 12 bases. The germline V gene has CDR1 DFQATT and CDR2 SNEGSKA (reference sequence). There are 13 residues in the CDR3.

This chain's CDR3 is CASSLVAAGGQETQYF. In DNA, the CDR3 is TGTGCCAGCAGCTTAGTGGCGGCGGGGGGGCAAGAGACCCAGTACTTC. The rearrangement uses TRBV7-2 and TRBJ2-5, with 9 positions matching TRBD2. This CDR3 contains 16 residues. Germline V lookup: CDR1 SGHTA, CDR2 FQGNSA. J lost 2 bases, V lost 1 base, and 5 bases had no gene match.

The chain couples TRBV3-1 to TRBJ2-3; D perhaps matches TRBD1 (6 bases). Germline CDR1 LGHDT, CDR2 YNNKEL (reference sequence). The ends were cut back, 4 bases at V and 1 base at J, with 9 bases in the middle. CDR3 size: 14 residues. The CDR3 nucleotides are TGTGCCAGCAGCCGTCGACAGGGCACAGATACGCAGTATTTT. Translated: CASSRRQGTDTQYF.

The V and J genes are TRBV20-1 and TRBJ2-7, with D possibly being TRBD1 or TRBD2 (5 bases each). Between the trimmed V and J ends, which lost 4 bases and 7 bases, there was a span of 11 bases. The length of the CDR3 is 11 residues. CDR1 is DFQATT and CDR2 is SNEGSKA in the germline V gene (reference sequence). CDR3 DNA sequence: TGCAGTGCTACGCTTGAGGGGGAGCAGTACTTC. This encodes CSATLEGEQYF.

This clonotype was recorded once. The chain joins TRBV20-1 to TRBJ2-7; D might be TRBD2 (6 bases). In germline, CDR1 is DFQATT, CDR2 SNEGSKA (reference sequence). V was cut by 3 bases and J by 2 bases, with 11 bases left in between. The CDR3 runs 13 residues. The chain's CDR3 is CSASSAGTYEQYF. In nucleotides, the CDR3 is TGCAGTGCTAGTTCCGCGGGGACCTACGAGCAGTACTTC.

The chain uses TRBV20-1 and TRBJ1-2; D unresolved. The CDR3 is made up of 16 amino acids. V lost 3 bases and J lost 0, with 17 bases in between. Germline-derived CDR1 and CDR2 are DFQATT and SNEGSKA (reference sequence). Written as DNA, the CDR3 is TGCAGTGCTAGTAAGGTGGGCGGAGCCACTAACTATGGCTACACCTTC. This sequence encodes CSASKVGGATNYGYTF.